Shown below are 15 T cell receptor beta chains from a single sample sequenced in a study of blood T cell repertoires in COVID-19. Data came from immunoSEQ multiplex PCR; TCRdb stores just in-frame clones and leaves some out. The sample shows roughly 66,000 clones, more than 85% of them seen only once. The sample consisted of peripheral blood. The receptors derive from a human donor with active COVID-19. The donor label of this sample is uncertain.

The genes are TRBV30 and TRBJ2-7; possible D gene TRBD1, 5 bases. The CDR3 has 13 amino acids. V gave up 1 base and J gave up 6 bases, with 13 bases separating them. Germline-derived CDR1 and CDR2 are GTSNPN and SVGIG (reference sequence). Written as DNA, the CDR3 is TGTGCCTGGAGTGGGGGCAGGCTGGGCGAGCAGTACTTC. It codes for CAWSGGRLGEQYF.

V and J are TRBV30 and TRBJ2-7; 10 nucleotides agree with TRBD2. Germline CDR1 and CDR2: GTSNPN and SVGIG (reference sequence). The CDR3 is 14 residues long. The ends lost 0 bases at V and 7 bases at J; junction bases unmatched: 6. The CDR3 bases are TGTGCCTGGAGTGTACAAGCGGGAGGGGGTGAGCAGTACTTC. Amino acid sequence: CAWSVQAGGGEQYF.

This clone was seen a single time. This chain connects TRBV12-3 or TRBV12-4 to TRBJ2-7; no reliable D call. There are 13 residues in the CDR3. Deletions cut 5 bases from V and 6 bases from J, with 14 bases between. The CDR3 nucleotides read TGTGCCAGCAGTCCCACTATGTTATTCGAGCAGTACTTC. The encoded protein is CASSPTMLFEQYF.

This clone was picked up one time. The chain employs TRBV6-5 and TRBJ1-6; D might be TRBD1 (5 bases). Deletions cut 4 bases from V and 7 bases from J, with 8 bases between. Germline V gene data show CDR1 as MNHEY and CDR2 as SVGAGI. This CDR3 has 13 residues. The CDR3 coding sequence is TGTGCCAGCAGTTCACAGGCCAATTCACCCCTCCACTTT. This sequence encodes CASSSQANSPLHF.

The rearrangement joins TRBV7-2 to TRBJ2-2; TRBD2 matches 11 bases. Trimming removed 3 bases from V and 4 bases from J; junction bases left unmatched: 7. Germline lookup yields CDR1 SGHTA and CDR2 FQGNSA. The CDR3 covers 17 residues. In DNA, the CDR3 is TGTGCCAGCAGCTTGACCACTAGCGGGAGTGGCACCGGGGAGCTGTTTTTT. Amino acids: CASSLTTSGSGTGELFF.

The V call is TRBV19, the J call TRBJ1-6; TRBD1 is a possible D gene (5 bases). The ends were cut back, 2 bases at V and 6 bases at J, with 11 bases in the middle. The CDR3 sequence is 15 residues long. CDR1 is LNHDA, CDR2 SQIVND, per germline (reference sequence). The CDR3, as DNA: TGTGCCAGTAGTATACAGGGTTTGCGTAATTCACCCCTCCACTTT. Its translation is CASSIQGLRNSPLHF.

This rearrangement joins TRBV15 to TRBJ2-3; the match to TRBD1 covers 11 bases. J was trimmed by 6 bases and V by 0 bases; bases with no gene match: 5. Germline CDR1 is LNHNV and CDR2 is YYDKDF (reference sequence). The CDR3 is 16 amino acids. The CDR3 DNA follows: TGTGCCACCAGCAGAGATAGGACAGGGGGCGGGGATACGCAGTATTTT. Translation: CATSRDRTGGGDTQYF.

The CDR3 here is CSVTGDGTGELFF. In nucleotides, the CDR3 is TGCAGCGTAACGGGAGACGGGACCGGGGAGCTGTTTTTT. This chain joins TRBV29-1 and TRBJ2-2; the D gene is possibly TRBD2 (6 bases). The CDR3 loop spans 13 amino acids. V was pared by 6 bases and J by 5 bases, with 13 bases between. Germline V gene lookup returns CDR1 SQVTM and CDR2 ANQGSEA.

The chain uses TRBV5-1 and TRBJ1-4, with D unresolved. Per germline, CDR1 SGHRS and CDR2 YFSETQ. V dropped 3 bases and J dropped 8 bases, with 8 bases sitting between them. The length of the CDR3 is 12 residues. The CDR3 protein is CASSSGREKLFF. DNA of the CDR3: TGCGCCAGCAGCTCGGGAAGGGAAAAACTGTTTTTT.

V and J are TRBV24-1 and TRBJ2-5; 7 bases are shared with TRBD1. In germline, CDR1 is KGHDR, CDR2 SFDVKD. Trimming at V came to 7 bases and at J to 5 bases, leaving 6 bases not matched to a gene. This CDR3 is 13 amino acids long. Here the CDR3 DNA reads TGTGCCACCAGCACAGGGGTAGCGGAGACCCAGTACTTC. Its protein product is CATSTGVAETQYF.

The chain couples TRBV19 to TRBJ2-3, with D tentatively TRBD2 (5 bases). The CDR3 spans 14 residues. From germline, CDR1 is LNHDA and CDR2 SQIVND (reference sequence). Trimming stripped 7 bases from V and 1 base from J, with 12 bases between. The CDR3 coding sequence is TGTGCCAGTATGGGTCTAGCTCGCACAGATACGCAGTATTTT. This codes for CASMGLARTDTQYF.

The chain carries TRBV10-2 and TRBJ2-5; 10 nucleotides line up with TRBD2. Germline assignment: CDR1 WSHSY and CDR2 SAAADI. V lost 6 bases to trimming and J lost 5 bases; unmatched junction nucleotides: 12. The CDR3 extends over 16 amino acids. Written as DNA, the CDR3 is TGCGCCAGCAGAGTCCGCCAAGCAGCGGGAGGGGAGACCCAGTACTTC. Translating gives CASRVRQAAGGETQYF.

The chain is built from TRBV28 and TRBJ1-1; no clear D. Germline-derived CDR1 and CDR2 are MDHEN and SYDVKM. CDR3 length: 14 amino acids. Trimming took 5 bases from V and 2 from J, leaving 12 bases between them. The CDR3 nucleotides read TGTGCCAGCAGTCGAGCACGATTAAACACTGAAGCTTTCTTT. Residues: CASSRARLNTEAFF.

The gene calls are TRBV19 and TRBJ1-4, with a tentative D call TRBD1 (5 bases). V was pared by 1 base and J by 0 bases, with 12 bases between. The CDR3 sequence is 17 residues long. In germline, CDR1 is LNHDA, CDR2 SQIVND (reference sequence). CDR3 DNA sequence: TGTGCCAGTAGTATAGTTCCAGGGACTGCAACTAATGAAAAACTGTTTTTT. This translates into CASSIVPGTATNEKLFF.

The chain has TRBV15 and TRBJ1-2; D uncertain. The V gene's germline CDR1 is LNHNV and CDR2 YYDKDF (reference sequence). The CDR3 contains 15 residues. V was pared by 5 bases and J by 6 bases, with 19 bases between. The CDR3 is CATSGRKSAPNGYTF. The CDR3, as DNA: TGTGCCACCAGCGGCAGGAAATCCGCCCCCAATGGCTACACCTTC.